Listed below are T cell receptor beta chains from one sample, sequenced in a study of identical twins. In TCRdb, the 5' RACE reads were re-called with MiXCR into one record per CDR3 protein. Seen here are about 150,000 distinct CDR3 sequences, under 4.5% observed once, and the top ten hold roughly 8%. Sequencing was performed on memory T cells sorted from blood. These receptors came from a man aged 18 to 29 in good health. CDR3s include the opening cysteine and the closing phenylalanine or tryptophan. D genes are given only for firm matches. Not every row has a clone size; where given, it reads once, few, many or a size class.

J: TRBJ2-5
V: TRBV15
D: -
size: many
DNA: TGTGCCACCAGCACACGAGGGGGTGGAGAGACCCAGTACTTC
CDR3: CATSTRGGGETQYF

J: TRBJ2-3
V: TRBV20-1
D: TRBD2
size: many
DNA: TGCAGTGCGCTTGGTTTAGCGGGAAGCACAGATACGCAGTATTTT
CDR3: CSALGLAGSTDTQYF

J: TRBJ2-7
V: TRBV7-2
D: -
size: many
DNA: TGTGCCAGCAGCTTAGGGTCGAGTGGGACCTACGAGCAGTACTTC
CDR3: CASSLGSSGTYEQYF

J: TRBJ1-1
V: TRBV5-6
D: -
size: many
DNA: TGTGCCAGCAGCTTGGGACAGGTTTACCACACTGAAGCTTTCTTT
CDR3: CASSLGQVYHTEAFF

J: TRBJ1-6
V: TRBV27
D: -
size: many
DNA: TGTGCCAGCAGACAGAGGAGGGATTCACCCCTCCACTTT
CDR3: CASRQRRDSPLHF

J: TRBJ2-3
V: TRBV5-6
D: -
size: many
DNA: TGTGCCAGCAGCCCCGAGCCCTGGGATAGCACAGATACGCAGTATTTT
CDR3: CASSPEPWDSTDTQYF

J: TRBJ2-1
V: TRBV5-1
D: TRBD2
size: many
DNA: TGCGCCAGCAGACCGGGACTATCGGGGAATGAGCAGTTCTTC
CDR3: CASRPGLSGNEQFF

J: TRBJ2-3
V: TRBV11-3
D: -
size: few
DNA: TGTGCCAGCAGAGCAGTAGGTGGGAAGAGCACAGATACGCAGTATTTT
CDR3: CASRAVGGKSTDTQYF

J: TRBJ2-5
V: TRBV11-2
D: -
size: many
DNA: TGTGCCAGCAAGACAAGAACAGAGACCCAGTACTTC
CDR3: CASKTRTETQYF

J: TRBJ2-2
V: TRBV20-1
D: TRBD2
size: few
DNA: TGCAGTGCTAGGACTAGCGGGAGTAGCGGTGGCGGGGAGCTGTTTTTT
CDR3: CSARTSGSSGGGELFF

J: TRBJ2-3
V: TRBV7-8
D: -
size: many
DNA: TGTGCCAGCAGCCATATGGGGACAGATACGCAGTATTTT
CDR3: CASSHMGTDTQYF

J: TRBJ2-1
V: TRBV5-6
D: -
size: many
DNA: TGTGCCAGCAGTACCCAAAGGTCCAATGAGCAGTTCTTC
CDR3: CASSTQRSNEQFF

J: TRBJ1-5
V: TRBV5-1
D: -
size: many
DNA: TGCGCCAGCAGCTTGGGCCCACAGGACGGCAATCAGCCCCAGCATTTT
CDR3: CASSLGPQDGNQPQHF

J: TRBJ2-1
V: TRBV18
D: TRBD2
size: -
DNA: TGTGCCAGCTCGTCCGGGACTACCCTATACAATGAGCAGTTCTTC
CDR3: CASSSGTTLYNEQFF

J: TRBJ2-1
V: TRBV7-9
D: -
size: many
DNA: TGTGCCAGCAACTGGAGGACCTACAATGAGCAGTTCTTC
CDR3: CASNWRTYNEQFF

J: TRBJ2-2
V: TRBV14
D: TRBD2
size: few
DNA: TGTGCCAGCAGCCCTATAGCGGGAGTAGAAACCGGGGAGCTGTTTTTT
CDR3: CASSPIAGVETGELFF

J: TRBJ2-3
V: TRBV4-2
D: -
size: -
DNA: TGTGCCAGCAGCCAAGATCGTCTTAAGGATACGCAGTATTTT
CDR3: CASSQDRLKDTQYF

J: TRBJ2-5
V: TRBV18
D: -
size: -
DNA: TGTGCCAGCTCACCGACTCTCAAAGAGACCCAGTACTTC
CDR3: CASSPTLKETQYF

J: TRBJ2-5
V: TRBV4-3
D: TRBD2
size: many
DNA: TGCGCCAGCAGCCAAGGTGGGCTAGCGGGCCAAGAGACCCAGTACTTC
CDR3: CASSQGGLAGQETQYF

J: TRBJ1-5
V: TRBV18
D: TRBD1
size: -
DNA: TGTGCCAGCTCACCACCCGGACAGGGAGGACAGCCCCAGCATTTT
CDR3: CASSPPGQGGQPQHF

J: TRBJ1-6
V: TRBV3-1
D: -
size: many
DNA: TGTGCCAGCAGCCAAGATAGTGGAGGGTCACCCCTCCACTTT
CDR3: CASSQDSGGSPLHF

J: TRBJ2-1
V: TRBV11-3
D: TRBD2
size: many
DNA: TGTGCCAGCAGCTTAGTGAGGTGGGGGGGACTCGGGAATGAGCAGTTCTTC
CDR3: CASSLVRWGGLGNEQFF

J: TRBJ1-1
V: TRBV7-9
D: TRBD1
size: many
DNA: TGTGCCAGCGGGGGACAGGGGAACACTGAAGCTTTCTTT
CDR3: CASGGQGNTEAFF

J: TRBJ1-1
V: TRBV12-3/TRBV12-4
D: -
size: many
DNA: TGTGCCAGCGGGGAAACAGTGAACACTGAAGCTTTCTTT
CDR3: CASGETVNTEAFF

J: TRBJ2-7
V: TRBV20-1
D: TRBD2
size: few
DNA: TGCAGTGCTACCACCGTTGGCGGGAGGAACGACTACGAGCAGTACTTC
CDR3: CSATTVGGRNDYEQYF

J: TRBJ2-3
V: TRBV7-3
D: TRBD2
size: many
DNA: TGTGCCAGCAGCCCCTGGGGACTAGCGGGAGTTAGCACAGATACGCAGTATTTT
CDR3: CASSPWGLAGVSTDTQYF

J: TRBJ2-5
V: TRBV7-2
D: TRBD2
size: many
DNA: TGTGCCAGCGGGGGGCTAGCGGGAGGGGCGGGGGAGACCCAGTACTTC
CDR3: CASGGLAGGAGETQYF

J: TRBJ1-1
V: TRBV30
D: -
size: many
DNA: TGTGCCTGGAGACCACTCGCAGGGATCCAGAACACTGAAGCTTTCTTT
CDR3: CAWRPLAGIQNTEAFF

J: TRBJ2-1
V: TRBV18
D: TRBD1
size: many
DNA: TGTGCCAGCTCACCCCGGACAGGGGGCGGGTATGAGCAGTTCTTC
CDR3: CASSPRTGGGYEQFF

J: TRBJ2-2
V: TRBV4-3
D: TRBD2
size: many
DNA: TGCGCCAGCAGCCCTTCGGGTAGCGGGAAAGCGAACACCGGGGAGCTGTTTTTT
CDR3: CASSPSGSGKANTGELFF

J: TRBJ2-5
V: TRBV6-2/TRBV6-3
D: TRBD2
size: many
DNA: TGTGCCAGCAAAGCTAGCGGGAGTCCCCGAGAGACCCAGTACTTC
CDR3: CASKASGSPRETQYF

J: TRBJ2-2
V: TRBV12-3/TRBV12-4
D: -
size: many
DNA: TGTGCCAGCAGTCAACCGGGACTTCTAAACACCGGGGAGCTGTTTTTT
CDR3: CASSQPGLLNTGELFF

J: TRBJ2-1
V: TRBV10-3
D: TRBD2
size: many
DNA: TGTGCCATCAAGGGTAGCGGGCTCCTCTACAATGAGCAGTTCTTC
CDR3: CAIKGSGLLYNEQFF

J: TRBJ2-1
V: TRBV4-2
D: -
size: many
DNA: TGTGCCAGCAGCCCCCCTGGGGCGGGGCACAATGAGCAGTTCTTC
CDR3: CASSPPGAGHNEQFF

J: TRBJ1-2
V: TRBV11-2
D: -
size: many
DNA: TGTGCCAGCAGCTTAGCACCGGGAACGTCGTATGGCTACACCTTC
CDR3: CASSLAPGTSYGYTF

J: TRBJ1-2
V: TRBV6-1
D: TRBD1
size: many
DNA: TGTGCCAGCAGAGCCGGGACAGACTATGGCTACACCTTC
CDR3: CASRAGTDYGYTF

J: TRBJ2-7
V: TRBV29-1
D: TRBD1
size: many
DNA: TGCAGCGTTCTCAACTACCGACAGGGAGCCTACGAGCAGTACTTC
CDR3: CSVLNYRQGAYEQYF

J: TRBJ2-3
V: TRBV6-1
D: -
size: many
DNA: TGTGCCAGCAGTGAACTAGTAGGGGATACGCAGTATTTT
CDR3: CASSELVGDTQYF

J: TRBJ2-1
V: TRBV7-3
D: TRBD2
size: many
DNA: TGTGCCAGCAGCTTAACCGGGGGGAGGGGTAACTACAATGAGCAGTTCTTC
CDR3: CASSLTGGRGNYNEQFF

J: TRBJ2-1
V: TRBV20-1
D: TRBD1
size: many
DNA: TGCAGTGCTAGGAACCATGACAGGGGTTCCTACAATGAGCAGTTCTTC
CDR3: CSARNHDRGSYNEQFF

J: TRBJ2-1
V: TRBV11-3
D: -
size: many
DNA: TGTGCCAGCAGCCCGCTGACGAGCAATGAGCAGTTCTTC
CDR3: CASSPLTSNEQFF

J: TRBJ1-1
V: TRBV29-1
D: -
size: many
DNA: TGCAGCTTCATCGAGGGGTTCGGTGAAGCTTTCTTT
CDR3: CSFIEGFGEAFF

J: TRBJ2-3
V: TRBV20-1
D: TRBD2
size: many
DNA: TGCAGTGCTATAAGCGGGAGTGGCGGCACAGATACGCAGTATTTT
CDR3: CSAISGSGGTDTQYF

J: TRBJ2-7
V: TRBV9
D: TRBD1
size: many
DNA: TGTGCCAGCAGCGCAAGACAGGGGGCAAGCGAGCAGTACTTC
CDR3: CASSARQGASEQYF

J: TRBJ2-1
V: TRBV9
D: TRBD2
size: -
DNA: TGTGCCAGCAGCGTAGAAGGCTACGTCGGGAGGAGTAGCTCCTACAATGAGCAGTTCTTC
CDR3: CASSVEGYVGRSSSYNEQFF

J: TRBJ1-2
V: TRBV11-1
D: TRBD1
size: many
DNA: TGTGCCAGCAGCCCGCGGGACAGCTATGGCTACACCTTC
CDR3: CASSPRDSYGYTF

J: TRBJ2-5
V: TRBV6-6
D: -
size: many
DNA: TGTGCCAGCACGGACAGCAAAGAGACCCAGTACTTC
CDR3: CASTDSKETQYF

J: TRBJ2-7
V: TRBV7-8
D: TRBD2
size: many
DNA: TGTGCCAGCAGCTTAGGACTAGCTCAGTACGAGCAGTACTTC
CDR3: CASSLGLAQYEQYF

J: TRBJ1-4
V: TRBV28
D: TRBD1
size: many
DNA: TGTGCCAGCAGTTACGCAGGGGGATCGGCTAATGAAAAACTGTTTTTT
CDR3: CASSYAGGSANEKLFF

J: TRBJ2-7
V: TRBV6-5
D: -
size: many
DNA: TGTGCCAGCAGGCAGACAGGTTCCTACGAGCAGTACTTC
CDR3: CASRQTGSYEQYF

J: TRBJ2-1
V: TRBV10-3
D: TRBD2
size: many
DNA: TGTGCCATCAGTGAGTCTTCCGGGACTAGTCAAGGCAATGAGCAGTTCTTC
CDR3: CAISESSGTSQGNEQFF

J: TRBJ1-5
V: TRBV6-1
D: -
size: few
DNA: TGTGCCAGCAGGCAATCGGGCGGCAATCAGCCCCAGCATTTT
CDR3: CASRQSGGNQPQHF

J: TRBJ2-1
V: TRBV20-1
D: TRBD2
size: many
DNA: TGCAGTGCTAGAGCGGGACTAGCGGGCCTGTCCTACAATGAGCAGTTCTTC
CDR3: CSARAGLAGLSYNEQFF